This TCR beta chain was observed in a study of T-cell reconstitution after alpha-beta-depleted transplantation in children. Unique molecular identifiers tagged the TCRbeta library. TCRdb ran MiXCR on the PCR reads and lists one entry per CDR3 protein. The sample holds some 400,000 distinct CDR3 sequences, 20% seen once. The source of this sequence is a human donor who donated a stem cell graft to a child with acute myeloid leukemia. The material sequenced was PBMCs from the stem cell graft donor, taken from the stem cell graft.

The CDR3: CASSQDEYTDTQYF. The CDR3 DNA follows: TGCGCCAGCAGCCAAGATGAGTACACAGATACGCAGTATTTT. The V call is TRBV4-1, the J call TRBJ2-3; D uncertain. CDR1 MGHRA and CDR2 YSYEKL come from the germline V gene. This CDR3 is built from 14 residues. Trimming took off 0 bases at V and 2 bases at J, with 6 bases between the two ends.